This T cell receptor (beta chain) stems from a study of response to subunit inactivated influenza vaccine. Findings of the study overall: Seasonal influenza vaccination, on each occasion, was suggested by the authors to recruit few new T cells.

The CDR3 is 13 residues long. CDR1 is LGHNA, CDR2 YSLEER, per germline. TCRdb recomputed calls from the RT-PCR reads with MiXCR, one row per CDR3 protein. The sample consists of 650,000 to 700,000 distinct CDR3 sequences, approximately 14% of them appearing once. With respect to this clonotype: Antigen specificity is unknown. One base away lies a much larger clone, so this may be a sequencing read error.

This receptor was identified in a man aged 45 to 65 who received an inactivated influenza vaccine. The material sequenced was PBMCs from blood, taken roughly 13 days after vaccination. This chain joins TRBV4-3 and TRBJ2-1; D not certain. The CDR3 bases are TGCGCCTGCAGCCAGTTTAGTCGAAATGAGCAGTTCTTC. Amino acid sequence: CACSQFSRNEQFF.